A single sample gave rise to the 21 T cell receptor beta chains below, sequenced in a study of shared clonotypes between healthy human individuals. CD45RO-negative CD8 cells positively selected for CCR7 made up the naive population, which excluded terminally differentiated effector memory CD45RA+ cells. TCRdb's table, derived via immunoSEQ multiplex PCR, lists solely in-frame clones and lacks some. The sample lists about 820,000 clones; over 90% were seen once. The sample comprised naive CD8+ T cells sorted from blood. Receptor source: a young man in good health.

The chain has TRBV9 and TRBJ1-1; no reliable D call. The germline V gene encodes CDR1 SGDLS and CDR2 YYNGEE. The V gene lost 0 bases and the J gene lost 2 bases, with 5 bases spanning the gap. The CDR3 sequence is 13 residues long. This chain's CDR3 is CASSVALNTEAFF. CDR3 DNA sequence: TGTGCCAGCAGCGTAGCCCTCAACACTGAAGCTTTCTTT. The variable domain in full, completed from reference TRBV9 and TRBJ1-1, reads DSGVTQTPKHLITATGQRVTLRCSPRSGDLSVYWYQQSLDQGLQFLIQYYNGEERAKGNILERFSAQQFPDLHSELNLSSLELGDSALYFCASSVALNTEAFFGQGTRLTVV.

This chain connects TRBV21-1 to TRBJ2-7; the DNA was not compared with TRBD1, the D call given in the table. TRBV21-1 is recorded as a pseudogene. This CDR3 has 17 amino acids. The CDR3 nucleotides are TGTGCCAGCAGCAAAGCGCCAGAAGTACCTTTCTCCTACGAGCAGTACTTC. Its protein product is CASSKAPEVPFSYEQYF.

V is TRBV14 and J is TRBJ1-2; D is unclear. Trimming cost V 5 bases and J 3 bases, with 10 bases left between them. Germline values: CDR1 SGHDN, CDR2 FVKESK. The CDR3 covers 13 residues. In DNA, the CDR3 is TGTGCCAGCAGCGCAGGTGGCGACTATGGCTACACCTTC. Its protein is CASSAGGDYGYTF.

The rearrangement uses TRBV7-8 and TRBJ2-7; 7 nucleotides align to TRBD1. The J segment lost 5 bases and the V segment lost 2 bases, leaving 6 bases of the junction unmatched. This CDR3 contains 14 residues. Germline V gives CDR1 SGHVS, CDR2 FQNEAQ. The CDR3 sequence: CASSLNRGDHEQYF. In DNA, the CDR3 is TGTGCCAGCAGCTTAAACAGGGGAGACCACGAGCAGTACTTC.

The chain combines TRBV4-1 with TRBJ2-7, with D possibly matching TRBD1 (5 bases). Per the germline V gene, CDR1 is MGHRA and CDR2 is YSYEKL. V was cut by 2 bases and J by 4 bases, with 12 bases left in between. This CDR3 has 14 amino acids. The CDR3 spells CASSQPDTNYEQYF. The CDR3 DNA follows: TGCGCCAGCAGCCAACCGGACACGAATTACGAGCAGTACTTC.

The chain employs TRBV5-5 and TRBJ1-1, with D tentatively TRBD1 (5 bases). The V end lost 1 base, the J end lost 5 bases, and 12 bases lay between the germline ends. This CDR3 contains 14 residues. The germline CDR1 and CDR2 sequences are SGHKS and YYEKEE (reference sequence). DNA of the CDR3: TGTGCCAGCAGCTTGACTCCTAGGGGAACTGAAGCTTTCTTT. It yields the protein CASSLTPRGTEAFF.

V gene TRBV5-1 combines with J gene TRBJ2-2; D is undetermined. The CDR3 is 12 amino acids. V was pared by 8 bases and J by 4 bases, with 9 bases between. From germline, CDR1 is SGHRS and CDR2 YFSETQ. CDR3 in amino acids: CASLMGTGELFF. The CDR3 bases are TGCGCCAGTCTGATGGGCACCGGGGAGCTGTTTTTT.

The genes are TRBV19 and TRBJ1-5, with D perhaps TRBD1 (5 bases). This CDR3 has 13 residues. The germline V and J ends were trimmed by 3 bases and 5 bases, with 8 bases remaining between them. The germline V gene encodes CDR1 LNHDA and CDR2 SQIVND (reference sequence). Here the CDR3 DNA reads TGTGCCAGTAGTATTGGAGGGGATCAGCCCCAGCATTTT. Protein: CASSIGGDQPQHF.

The rearrangement links TRBV25-1 to TRBJ1-1; D gene ambiguous. Trimming left V 3 bases short and J 1 base short, with 12 bases between. CDR1 and CDR2 from the germline V gene are MGHDK and SYGVNS. The CDR3 is 15 residues long. The CDR3 DNA follows: TGTGCCAGCAGTGATTGGATCGTCGGGAACACTGAAGCTTTCTTT. It codes for CASSDWIVGNTEAFF.

This clone was recorded only once. This sequence joins TRBV29-1 and TRBJ2-2; D perhaps matches TRBD2 (6 bases). This CDR3 spans 13 amino acids. V dropped 2 bases and J dropped 6 bases, with 10 bases sitting between them. Germline V CDR1 and CDR2: SQVTM, ANQGSEA. Here the CDR3 reads CSVEWERAGELFF. The CDR3 nucleotides are TGCAGCGTTGAATGGGAGCGGGCCGGGGAGCTGTTTTTT.

The V call is TRBV7-7, the J call TRBJ2-5; D perhaps matches TRBD1 (5 bases). Trimming stripped 5 bases from V and 5 bases from J, with 12 bases between. In germline, CDR1 is SSHAT, CDR2 FNYEAQ (reference sequence). The CDR3 extends over 13 amino acids. The CDR3 protein is CASSLRGAETQYF. Here the CDR3 DNA reads TGTGCCAGCAGCCTTAGGGGTGCGGAGACCCAGTACTTC.

The chain combines TRBV6-6 with TRBJ2-7, with 8 nucleotides matching TRBD1. The CDR3 has 15 residues. J lost 0 bases, V lost 5 bases, and 6 bases had no gene match. CDR1 is MNHNY and CDR2 is SVGAGI in the germline V gene (reference sequence). In nucleotides, the CDR3 is TGTGCCAGCAGTCAGACAGGGGTAAGCTCCTACGAGCAGTACTTC. This codes for CASSQTGVSSYEQYF.

The rearrangement uses TRBV28 and TRBJ2-7; D is uncertain. This CDR3 comprises 10 residues. The ends were cut back, 3 bases at V and 7 bases at J, with 4 bases in the middle. Looked up from germline, CDR1 is MDHEN and CDR2 is SYDVKM. For the CDR3, the DNA is TGTGCCAGCAGTTTCGGGGAGCAGTACTTC. Its translation is CASSFGEQYF.

Only one count was recorded for this clone. Different DNA sequences within this sample yield the same CDR3. The chain employs TRBV29-1 and TRBJ2-5; D is possibly TRBD2 (7 bases). In germline, CDR1 is SQVTM, CDR2 ANQGSEA. This CDR3 is built from 11 residues. The V end lost 6 bases, the J end lost 3 bases, and 8 bases lay between the germline ends. CDR3 DNA: TGCAGCGTAGGGGGGGAAGAGACCCAGTACTTC. Translated: CSVGGEETQYF.

The genes are TRBV5-8 and TRBJ1-5, with unresolved D. Trimming cost V 0 bases and J 6 bases, with 10 bases left between them. The length of the CDR3 is 14 residues. The germline gives CDR1 SGHTS, CDR2 YDEGEE. The CDR3 DNA follows: TGTGCCAGCAGCTTGGGCCTCGGCATTCAGCCCCAGCATTTT. It translates to CASSLGLGIQPQHF.

V is TRBV7-9 and J is TRBJ2-2, with 8 bases identical to TRBD1. V gave up 0 bases and J gave up 4 bases; unmatched junction bases: 7. Germline V CDR1 and CDR2: SEHNR, FQNEAQ (reference sequence). CDR3 length: 17 amino acids. The CDR3 nucleotides are TGTGCCAGCAGCTTAGCAGGCAGGGGGCCCCTCACCGGGGAGCTGTTTTTT. Protein: CASSLAGRGPLTGELFF.

The CDR3 protein is CSVVRPGGYTF. The DNA of the CDR3 is TGCAGCGTCGTGAGGCCCGGAGGCTACACCTTC. The V call is TRBV29-1, the J call TRBJ1-2; D unclear. This CDR3 comprises 11 residues. Germline CDR1 and CDR2: SQVTM and ANQGSEA. With 6 bases removed from V and 8 bases from J, the gap between germline ends came to 13 bases.

The chain combines TRBV29-1 with TRBJ2-7; 13 nucleotides agree with TRBD2. This CDR3 contains 14 residues. CDR1 and CDR2 from the germline V gene are SQVTM and ANQGSEA. Unmatched junction bases numbered 2, after V lost 3 bases and J lost 3 bases. CDR3 residues: CSVDTSGRDYEQYF. CDR3 DNA sequence: TGCAGCGTTGATACTAGCGGGAGGGACTACGAGCAGTACTTC.

The rearrangement joins TRBV7-8 to TRBJ2-3, with 14 positions matching TRBD2. V lost 5 bases to trimming and J lost 3 bases; unmatched junction nucleotides: 4. Per the germline V gene, CDR1 is SGHVS and CDR2 is FQNEAQ. This CDR3 is built from 16 residues. In DNA form, the CDR3 reads TGTGCCAGCAGCGGGACTAGCGGGAGAATAACAGATACGCAGTATTTT. It is translated as CASSGTSGRITDTQYF.

Concerning this clone itself: The same CDR3 can be traced to other DNA sequences in this sample. The chain has TRBV30 and TRBJ2-5, with D uncertain. There are 11 residues in the CDR3. V lost 1 base and J lost 4, with 4 bases in between. The germline gives CDR1 GTSNPN, CDR2 SVGIG (reference sequence). CDR3 sequence reads: CAWSGGETQYF. The CDR3 DNA follows: TGTGCCTGGAGTGGGGGAGAGACCCAGTACTTC. The full variable domain, with the rest looked up from reference TRBV30 and TRBJ2-5, is SQTIHQWPATLVQPVGSPLSLECTVEGTSNPNLYWYRQAAGRGLQLLFYSVGIGQISSEVPQNLSASRPQDRQFILSSKKLLLSDSGFYLCAWSGGETQYFGPGTRLLVL.

The V and J genes are TRBV7-9 and TRBJ2-3; D unclear. Trimming removed 1 base at V and 6 bases at J, with 8 bases between. The CDR3 is made up of 13 amino acids. From germline, CDR1 is SEHNR and CDR2 FQNEAQ (reference sequence). CDR3 DNA: TGTGCCAGCAGCTTAGGGACCGTTGATACGCAGTATTTT. Encoded protein: CASSLGTVDTQYF.